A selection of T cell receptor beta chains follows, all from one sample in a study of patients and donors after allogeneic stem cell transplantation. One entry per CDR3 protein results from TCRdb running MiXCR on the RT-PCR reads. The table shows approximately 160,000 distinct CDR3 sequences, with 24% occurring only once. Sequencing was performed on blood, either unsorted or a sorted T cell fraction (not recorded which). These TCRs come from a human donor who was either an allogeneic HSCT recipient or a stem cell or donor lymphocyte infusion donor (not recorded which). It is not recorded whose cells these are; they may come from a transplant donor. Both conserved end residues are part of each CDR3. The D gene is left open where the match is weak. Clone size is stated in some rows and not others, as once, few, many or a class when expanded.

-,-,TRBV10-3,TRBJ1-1,TGTGCCATCAGTGGGGCCCGGACAGCGAACACTGAAGCTTTCTTT,CAISGARTANTEAFF
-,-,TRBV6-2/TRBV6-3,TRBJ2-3,TGTGCCAGCAGCCACGGGTGGGCCGGTGGCACAGATACGCAGTATTTT,CASSHGWAGGTDTQYF
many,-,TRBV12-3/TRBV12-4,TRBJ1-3,TGTGCCAGCAGCCCCTCCTCTGGAAACACCATATATTTT,CASSPSSGNTIYF
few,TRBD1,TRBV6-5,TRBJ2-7,TGTGCCAGCAGTCCCGGGACAGGGGCTTCCTACGAGCAGTACTTC,CASSPGTGASYEQYF
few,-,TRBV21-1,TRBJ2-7,TGTGCCAGCAGCAATCTAGCGGGACACCCCTACGAGCAGTACTTC,CASSNLAGHPYEQYF
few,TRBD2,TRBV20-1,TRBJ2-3,TGCAGTGCTAAAGGACTAGCAGTAGATACGCAGTATTTT,CSAKGLAVDTQYF
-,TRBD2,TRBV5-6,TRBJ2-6,TGTGCCAGCAGCTCTGGACTAGCCCCACCTGGGGCCAACGTCCTGACTTTC,CASSSGLAPPGANVLTF
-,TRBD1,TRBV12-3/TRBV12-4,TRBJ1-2,TGTGCCAGCACCCCAGGGGCAGGGGGTCTTTTCTATGGCTACACCTTC,CASTPGAGGLFYGYTF
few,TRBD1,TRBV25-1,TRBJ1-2,TGTGCCAGCAGTGATTTCGGGACAGGGGTTGGCTACACCTTC,CASSDFGTGVGYTF
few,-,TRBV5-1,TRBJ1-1,TGCGCCAGCAGCTTGGTCGGGGGTGATACTGAAGCTTTCTTT,CASSLVGGDTEAFF
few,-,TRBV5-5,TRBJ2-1,TGTGCCAGCAGCTTGGTGCGCGGGTTGACTAATGAGCAGTTCTTC,CASSLVRGLTNEQFF
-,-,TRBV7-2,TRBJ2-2,TGTGCCAGCAGCTTAGTGTCGGGGCTACTCCTCCTCGGGGAGCTGTTTTTT,CASSLVSGLLLLGELFF
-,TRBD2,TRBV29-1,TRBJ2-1,TGCAGCGTTGAGGGATTGGTTCCGGGACTAGCGGGGCAAAGCTCCTACAATGAGCAGTTCTTC,CSVEGLVPGLAGQSSYNEQFF
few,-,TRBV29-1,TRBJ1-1,TGCAGCGTCCCTTATGGGGTAATGAACACTGAAGCTTTCTTT,CSVPYGVMNTEAFF
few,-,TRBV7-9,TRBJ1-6,TGTGCCAGCAGCTTAGCAGTGACGGGAAATTCACCCCTCCACTTT,CASSLAVTGNSPLHF
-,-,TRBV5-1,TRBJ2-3,TGCGCCAGCAGCTTGCAGGGTGACACAGATACGCAGTATTTT,CASSLQGDTDTQYF
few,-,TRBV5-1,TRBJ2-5,TGCGCCAGCAGCTTGGCGGCAGCTCAAGAGACCCAGTACTTC,CASSLAAAQETQYF
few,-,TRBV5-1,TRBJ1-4,TGCGCCAGCAGCTTGGTATACAGTTCAACTAATGAAAAACTGTTTTTT,CASSLVYSSTNEKLFF
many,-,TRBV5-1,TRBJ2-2,TGCGCCAGCAGCTTGGCCTTGGGAGCAGGCGGGGAGCTGTTTTTT,CASSLALGAGGELFF
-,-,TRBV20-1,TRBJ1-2,TGCAGTGCTAATAAGATCGGGGAGGCATATGGCTACACCTTC,CSANKIGEAYGYTF
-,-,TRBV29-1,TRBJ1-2,TGCAGCGTTGAAGGAGGCGGGCACTATGGCTACACCTTC,CSVEGGGHYGYTF
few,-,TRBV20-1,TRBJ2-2,TGCAGTGCTCAGAGGCGGACCACGAACACCGGGGAGCTGTTTTTT,CSAQRRTTNTGELFF
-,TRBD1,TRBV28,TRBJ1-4,TGTGCCAGCAAGCCCGGGACAGGGGAAAAACTGTTTTTT,CASKPGTGEKLFF
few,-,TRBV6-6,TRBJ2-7,TGTGCCAGCAGTTACCCGGGGTCCTACGAGCAGTACTTC,CASSYPGSYEQYF
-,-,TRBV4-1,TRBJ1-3,TGCGCCAGCAGCCAAGGAACGGGGCAAGGAAACACCATATATTTT,CASSQGTGQGNTIYF
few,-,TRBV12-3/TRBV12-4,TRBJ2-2,TGTGCCAGCCGCCGGGACACCAACACCGGGGAGCTGTTTTTT,CASRRDTNTGELFF
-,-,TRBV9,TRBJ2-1,TGTGCCAGCAGCGTAGAAGTTAGGGGGACTTTTTACAATGAGCAGTTCTTC,CASSVEVRGTFYNEQFF
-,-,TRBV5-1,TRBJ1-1,TGCGCCAGCAGCTTGGGTCAGGGAAACAAGGGAGACGCTGAAGCTTTCTTT,CASSLGQGNKGDAEAFF
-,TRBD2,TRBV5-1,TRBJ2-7,TGCGCCAGCAGCGGGGGCGGGAGGGCCTACGAGCAGTACTTC,CASSGGGRAYEQYF
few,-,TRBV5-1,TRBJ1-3,TGCGCCAGCAGCTTTCAGGGTGCCGGAAACACCATATATTTT,CASSFQGAGNTIYF
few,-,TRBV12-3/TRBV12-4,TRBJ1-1,TGTGCCAGCAGGGTCCTGGGGACTGAAGCTTTCTTT,CASRVLGTEAFF
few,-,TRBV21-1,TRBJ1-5,TGTGCCAGCAGCAAAGCGACAGGGGTGAATCAGCCCCAGCATTTT,CASSKATGVNQPQHF
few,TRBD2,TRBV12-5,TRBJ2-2,TGTGCTAGTGGTGATGAGCGGGGGCGACTTAGGGAGCTGTTTTTT,CASGDERGRLRELFF
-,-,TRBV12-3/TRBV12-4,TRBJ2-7,TGTGCCAGCACCGGAATCCCCTACGAGCAGTACTTC,CASTGIPYEQYF
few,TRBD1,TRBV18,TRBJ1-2,TGTGCCAGCTCATACGGGACAGGGGTTTTGTATGGCTACACCTTC,CASSYGTGVLYGYTF
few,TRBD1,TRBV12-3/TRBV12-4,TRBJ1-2,TGTGCCAGCAGTCGGGGACAGAGCTATGGCTACACCTTC,CASSRGQSYGYTF
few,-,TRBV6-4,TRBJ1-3,TGTGCCAGCAGTGATCGGTCAGCTGGAAACACCATATATTTT,CASSDRSAGNTIYF
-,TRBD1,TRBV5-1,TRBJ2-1,TGCGCCAGCAGCTTGGGGACAGGGAACAATGAGCAGTTCTTC,CASSLGTGNNEQFF
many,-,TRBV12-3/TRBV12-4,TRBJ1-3,TGTGCCAGCAGTTTAGCGTCATACTACCCAGGGACTCGAAACACCATATATTTT,CASSLASYYPGTRNTIYF
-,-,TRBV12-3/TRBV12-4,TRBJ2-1,TGTGCCAGCAGTTTAGTGCCGAGCTCCTACAATGAGCAGTTCTTC,CASSLVPSSYNEQFF
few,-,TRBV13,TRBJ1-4,TGTGCCAGCAGCTTCGGCCCCCTTAATGAAAAACTGTTTTTT,CASSFGPLNEKLFF
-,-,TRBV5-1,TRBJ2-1,TGCGCCAGCAGCTTGCGACCACTCTATGAGCAGTTCTTC,CASSLRPLYEQFF
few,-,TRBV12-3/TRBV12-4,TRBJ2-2,TGTGCCAGCAGCAATACAGGTCTGCCTATTTTT,CASSNTGLPIF